One TCR beta chain is described in this entry. This clonotype came up many times. Its target antigen remains unknown. There are no base qualities to consult, and no much larger clone falls within one base. The source of the sample is a study of T-cell reconstitution after alpha-beta-depleted transplantation in children (dated by TCRdb to about 2016). Regarding the complete study: T-cell immune reconstitution after TCRalphabeta/CD19-depleted allogeneic hematopoietic cell transplantation in children was quantitatively tracked in the study by means of TCR repertoire profiling.

Study-wide findings and limitations: In some patients, the high TCRbeta diversity seen at day 60 was put down to recipient T cells and intrathymic progenitors that had survived conditioning. Over the following months the frequencies of hyperexpanded clones went down, and after one year T-cell counts and TCRbeta diversity were mostly credited to newly produced T cells. Apparently early alphabetaT-cell count recovery about two months after transplant reportedly relied on only several hundred rapidly expanded clones derived from non-depleted graft cells.

V is reduced by 3 bases and J by 5 bases, leaving a spacing of 5 bases between them. Via the germline V gene (reference sequence), CDR1 is SEHNR and CDR2 FQNEAQ. Measured from the cysteine to the phenylalanine, the CDR3 is 11 residues long. Left in the record is the CDR3 DNA by itself, 33 bases read in frame from the first base. The sample's treatment or condition label, in plain terms: allogeneic hematopoietic cell transplantation with graft depleted of TCRalphabeta T cells and CD19 B cells. The children who served as transplant recipients had been given grafts of TCRalphabeta/CD19-depleted allogeneic hematopoietic cells. Libraries were made using PCR. Sequencing relied on an Illumina HiSeq 2500. Molecular barcoding was employed in the preparation of TCR libraries, with unique molecular identifiers being used to normalize TCRbeta repertoire quantification. Clones were called with MiXCR by TCRdb after fastp trimmed the public reads at Q25, and only in-frame beta chains were retained. Records with the same CDR3 protein are collapsed into one entry carrying the most frequent genes and DNA. This sample gives hundreds of thousands of distinct CDR3 sequences in total; roughly 15% of them show up just once. In total, the top ten clones hold under 30% of the sample.

The material sequenced was PBMCs, mostly from graft donor cells, taken 360 days after TCRalphabeta/CD19-depleted stem cell transplant. The chain couples TRBV7-9 to TRBJ2-7; there is no confident call for the D gene. This TCR was recovered from a boy in the first two years of life who had a stem cell transplant for Wiskott-Aldrich syndrome, so the T cells may come from the graft donor. The bases are TGTGCCAGCAGCTTCGCGGACGAGCAGTACTTC. Its product reads: CASSFADEQYF.